The 6 T cell receptor beta chains below come from one sample, sequenced in a study of identical twins. TCRdb re-called the 5' RACE reads with MiXCR, one entry per CDR3 protein. The data contain 1.5 million to 2 million distinct CDR3 sequences, less than 35% of them singletons. The sequencing sample was made of cord blood. The source is a newborn girl in good health.

This clonotype was observed a handful of times. The chain employs TRBV3-1 and TRBJ2-5; 8 nucleotides line up with TRBD2. Germline assignment: CDR1 LGHDT and CDR2 YNNKEL (reference sequence). The CDR3 totals 14 residues. The trim removed 5 bases at V and 5 bases at J, leaving 7 bases unmatched. The CDR3: CASSKRTSRETQYF. CDR3 DNA: TGTGCCAGCAGCAAAAGGACTAGCCGGGAGACCCAGTACTTC.

This clonotype has just a few counts. This rearrangement joins TRBV24-1 to TRBJ2-7, with 8 bases that match TRBD1. V dropped 2 bases and J dropped 6; count of bases not matched to a gene: 14. CDR1 KGHDR and CDR2 SFDVKD come from the germline V gene. The CDR3 sequence is 17 residues long. As DNA, the CDR3 is TGTGCCACCAGTGATTCTGCATGGGACAGGACCGTAGGCGAGCAGTACTTC. As protein: CATSDSAWDRTVGEQYF.

This clonotype has just a few counts. The chain is built from TRBV24-1 and TRBJ2-5, with D perhaps being TRBD1 or TRBD2 (5 bases each). V was trimmed by 5 bases and J by 2 bases, leaving 8 bases between them. CDR1 KGHDR and CDR2 SFDVKD come from the germline V gene. The CDR3 length is 13 residues. In nucleotides, the CDR3 is TGTGCCACCAGTGGGGACGGTCAAGAGACCCAGTACTTC. Protein: CATSGDGQETQYF.

The gene calls are TRBV19 and TRBJ2-7; the D is unclear. The CDR3 runs to 13 residues. The ends were cut back, 5 bases at V and 2 bases at J, with 10 bases in the middle. Germline V gene data show CDR1 as LNHDA and CDR2 as SQIVND (reference sequence). The chain's CDR3 is CASSPGKAYEQYF. CDR3 coding DNA: TGTGCCAGTAGTCCTGGCAAAGCCTACGAGCAGTACTTC. The entire variable domain, with the rest obtained from reference TRBV19 and TRBJ2-7, is as follows: DGGITQSPKYLFRKEGQNVTLSCEQNLNHDAMYWYRQDPGQGLRLIYYSQIVNDFQKGDIAEGYSVSREKKESFPLTVTSAQKNPTAFYLCASSPGKAYEQYFGPGTRLTVT.

This clonotype showed up just a few times. The chain uses TRBV4-2 and TRBJ2-5; D unclear. Germline values: CDR1 LGHNA, CDR2 YNFKEQ. The CDR3 is 14 amino acids. Trimming pared 0 bases from V and 11 bases from J, leaving 16 bases between. As DNA, the CDR3 is TGTGCCAGCAGCCAAGAAAAGATTTACAATGAGCAGTACTTC. It encodes CASSQEKIYNEQYF.

The table lists this clonotype with a few counts. The genes are TRBV5-5 and TRBJ2-1; the D call may be TRBD1 or TRBD2 (6 bases each). Germline CDR1 SGHKS, CDR2 YYEKEE (reference sequence). V gave up 2 bases and J gave up 6 bases, with 18 bases separating them. The CDR3 spans 16 residues. The chain's CDR3 is CASSFMPGSGANEQFF. The CDR3 nucleotides are TGTGCCAGCAGCTTCATGCCCGGGTCGGGGGCCAATGAGCAGTTCTTC. The full variable domain, its missing parts supplied by reference TRBV5-5 and TRBJ2-1, is DAGVTQSPTHLIKTRGQQVTLRCSPISGHKSVSWYQQVLGQGPQFIFQYYEKEERGRGNFPDRFSARQFPNYSSELNVNALLLGDSALYLCASSFMPGSGANEQFFGPGTRLTVL.